This T cell receptor (beta chain) comes out of a study of shared clonotypes between healthy human individuals. The CDR3 has 13 residues. V gave up 6 bases and J gave up 0 bases, with 9 bases separating them. Germline CDR1 is LNHDA and CDR2 is SQIVND (reference sequence). Some clones are missing from TCRdb's copy, which holds only in-frame ones; the method was immunoSEQ multiplex PCR. The repertoire holds 2 million to 2.5 million clones, with approximately 96% as singletons. The V gene is TRBV19, the J gene TRBJ2-7, with no clear D. Material for sequencing was naive CD4+ T cells sorted from blood. The sample's subset: CD45RA+ positively selected. This TCR came from a man younger than 35 in good health. The CDR3 spells CASSKAPSYEQYF. In DNA form, the CDR3 reads TGTGCCAGTAGCAAAGCACCCTCCTACGAGCAGTACTTC.